Listed below are T cell receptor beta chains from one sample, sequenced in a study of neurological immune-mediated disorders. MiXCR, run by TCRdb on the 5' RACE reads, gives a single entry per CDR3 protein. Of about 80,000 distinct CDR3 sequences listed, 3.5% to 4.5% were seen once; the top ten hold 5% to 6%. The sample taken for sequencing was PBMCs. These receptors were obtained from a woman aged 60-75 years with multiple sclerosis. CDR3s include the opening cysteine and the closing phenylalanine or tryptophan. D genes are given only for firm matches. The size field reads once, few or many counts, or a class when the clone is expanded.

V gene	D gene	clone size	J gene	CDR3 DNA	CDR3 protein
TRBV20-1	TRBD1	many	TRBJ2-7	TGCAGTGCTAGGATGGGACAGGGGGCCTACGAGCAGTACTTC	CSARMGQGAYEQYF
TRBV9	.	many	TRBJ1-5	TGTGCCAGCAGCGTAGGAGGGGATGAGAGAACTCAGCCCCAGCATTTT	CASSVGGDERTQPQHF
TRBV15	.	many	TRBJ2-1	TGTGCCACCAGCAGACAAGACAGTAGGGCCCAGTTCTTC	CATSRQDSRAQFF
TRBV18	TRBD1	few	TRBJ1-2	TGTGCCAGCTCAACGGGACAGAGCCCTTATGGCTACACCTTC	CASSTGQSPYGYTF
TRBV30	.	few	TRBJ1-4	TGTGCCTGGGCCCCCAGGGAAGGGGGTGAAAAACTGTTTTTT	CAWAPREGGEKLFF
TRBV18	.	many	TRBJ2-2	TGTGCCAGCTCACCTTCATCGCTAGCGCCCCCGAACACCGGGGAGCTGTTTTTT	CASSPSSLAPPNTGELFF
TRBV10-3	.	many	TRBJ1-1	TGTGCCATCAGTGAGCCCCAGGGTCTTGGAGCTTTCTTT	CAISEPQGLGAFF
TRBV20-1	.	medium-sized	TRBJ2-2	TGCAGTGCAGCGGTTGGGGGATGGGGGGAGCTGTTTTTT	CSAAVGGWGELFF
TRBV6-2/TRBV6-3	TRBD2	many	TRBJ2-3	TGTGCCAGCATGGCTAGCGGGAGCACAGATACGCAGTATTTT	CASMASGSTDTQYF
TRBV7-2	.	many	TRBJ1-5	TGTGCCAGCACTCCGGACGGGGGTGGCAATCAGCCCCAGCATTTT	CASTPDGGGNQPQHF
TRBV12-3/TRBV12-4	.	many	TRBJ1-1	TGTGCCAGCAGTTTGGGCTGGGAAGCTTTCTTT	CASSLGWEAFF
TRBV5-1	TRBD1	many	TRBJ1-5	TGCGCCAGCAGCCCGGAGGGACAGGGGGCTCAGCAGCCCCAGCATTTT	CASSPEGQGAQQPQHF
TRBV20-1	TRBD1	many	TRBJ2-5	TGCAGTGCTACCCGACAGGGGGTGATGGAGACCCAGTACTTC	CSATRQGVMETQYF
TRBV20-1	TRBD1	many	TRBJ2-7	TGCAGTGCGAGACAGGGAACAAGACTCTACGAGCAGTACTTC	CSARQGTRLYEQYF
TRBV4-1	.	many	TRBJ1-2	TGCGCCACTAGAGGGGAAGGCTATGGCTACACCTTC	CATRGEGYGYTF
TRBV12-3/TRBV12-4	.	many	TRBJ2-2	TGTGCCAGCAGTTTAACTGGTCGCTTCGGGGAGCTGTTTTTT	CASSLTGRFGELFF
TRBV10-3	TRBD2	many	TRBJ2-5	TGTGCCAGTAGCGGGGGGGCTGGTGAGACCCAGTACTTC	CASSGGAGETQYF